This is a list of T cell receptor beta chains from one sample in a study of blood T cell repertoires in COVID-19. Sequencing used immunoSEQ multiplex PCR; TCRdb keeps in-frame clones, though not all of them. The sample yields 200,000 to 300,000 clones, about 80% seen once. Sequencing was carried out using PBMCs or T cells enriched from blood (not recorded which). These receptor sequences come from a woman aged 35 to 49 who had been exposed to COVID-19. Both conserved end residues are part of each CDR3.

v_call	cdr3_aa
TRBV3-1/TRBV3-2	CASSQFGAVTTEAFF
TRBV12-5	CASGLVRLPAGGPSPGELFF
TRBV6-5	CASSTGRYGYTF
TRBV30	CAWGPGLVSNEQFF
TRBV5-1	CASSLLPGDHYGYTF
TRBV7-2	CASSSGSSGANVLTF
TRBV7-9	CASSVDSNQPQHF
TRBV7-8	CASSLAWETGDHQPQHF
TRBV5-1	CASSPPGASDYNEQFF
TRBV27	CASSPRQGNSYEQYF
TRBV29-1	CSVWEGEKLFF
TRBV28	CASSWEGQVDEKLFF
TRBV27	CASGRGGGGNEQFF
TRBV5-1	CASSYGQATPNEKLFF
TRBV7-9	CASSTRDRAVYGYTF
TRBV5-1	CASSLVGSNHEKLFF
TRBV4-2	CASSQPSGGASYNEQFF
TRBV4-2	CASSPSTGGGYNEQFF
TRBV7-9	CASSPAGRVTDTQYF
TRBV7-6	CASSLSQGDTDTQYF
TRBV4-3	CASSHQGQGRNTIYF
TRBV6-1	CASSDEPIYGYTF
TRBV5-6	CASSPLGWETQYF
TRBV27	CASTSLGGGRTGELFF
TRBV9	CASSPQAPNNEQFF
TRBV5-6	CASSLPGQGAYEQYF
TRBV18	CASSPNQGADSGNTIYF
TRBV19	CASSRGHLRDTEAFF
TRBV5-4	CASSPTGQGLYEQYF
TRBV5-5	CASSHRDREGQPQHF
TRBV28	CASSFRGGYGYTF
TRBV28	CASSGTGPANQPQHF
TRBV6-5	CASSYSNRGGGGYTF
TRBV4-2	CASSQARDTEAFF